This passage covers 4 T cell receptor beta chains from one sample sequenced in a study of shared clonotypes between healthy human individuals. Clones were sequenced by immunoSEQ multiplex PCR, and TCRdb holds only the in-frame ones, with some missing. The sample contains under 650,000 clones, 90% to 97% of which appear only once. Specimen: naive CD4+ T cells sorted from blood. Subset defined: CD45RA+ positively selected. These receptors were collected from a woman younger than 45 in good health.

The CDR3 here is CASSLVSVENTEAFF. Here the CDR3 DNA reads TGTGCCAGCAGCTTAGTGTCGGTCGAGAACACTGAAGCTTTCTTT. The gene calls are TRBV7-2 and TRBJ1-1, with unresolved D. V lost 1 base and J lost 1, with 10 bases in between. Germline-derived CDR1 and CDR2 are SGHTA and FQGNSA. The CDR3 covers 15 residues.

The CDR3 is CASSPLAVGNTGELFF. The DNA for the CDR3 is TGTGCCAGCTCACCCCTAGCGGTGGGGAACACCGGGGAGCTGTTTTTT. The chain combines TRBV18 with TRBJ2-2; 7 nucleotides line up with TRBD2. Trimming took 3 bases from V and 1 from J; bases not matched to a gene: 5. This CDR3 spans 16 amino acids. Germline V gene sequence: CDR1 KGHSH, CDR2 LQKENI.

The chain recombines TRBV5-1 with TRBJ1-4; possibly TRBD1 for D (6 bases). This CDR3 comprises 14 residues. From germline, CDR1 is SGHRS and CDR2 YFSETQ. Between the trimmed V and J ends, which lost 4 bases and 6 bases, there was a span of 13 bases. CDR3 protein: CASSTGRGDEKLFF. For the CDR3, the DNA is TGCGCCAGCAGCACGGGGAGGGGGGATGAAAAACTGTTTTTT.

V and J are TRBV11-3 and TRBJ2-3, with TRBD2 matching 8 bases. The CDR3 spans 16 residues. Germline V CDR1 and CDR2: SGHNT, YENEEA. Trimming took 5 bases from V and 0 from J; bases not matched to a gene: 7. The CDR3 sequence: CASSRGGGRSTDTQYF. CDR3 in DNA: TGTGCCAGCAGCCGGGGCGGCGGGAGGAGCACAGATACGCAGTATTTT.